This TCR beta chain was captured by sequencing in a study of Graves' ophthalmopathy and Graves' hyperthyroidism. General study findings and limits: Ophthalmopathy could be told apart from stable hyperthyroidism by a 13-signature model (around 85% sensitivity, 70% to 84% specificity). Sensitivity reached roughly 71% and specificity approximately 72% when the model predicted ophthalmopathy progression. Blood also harbored most expanded thyroid clonotypes above 0.001 frequency.

RNA transcripts yielded amplified TCR beta CDR3 regions. First-round RT-PCR employed HTBI primers, with a second-round multiplex PCR after it. One entry per CDR3 protein results from TCRdb running MiXCR on the multiplex PCR reads. The data hold some 150,000 distinct CDR3 sequences, with approximately 40% observed a single time. Enrollment excluded any patients with other autoimmune diseases, uncontrolled infections, pregnancy or lactation. Details on this clonotype: The antigen remains unidentified.

The germline gives CDR1 LGHNA, CDR2 YSLEER. Trimming removed 0 bases at V and 5 bases at J, with 7 bases between. This CDR3 comprises 13 residues. The clonotype originates from a man aged 30-40 years with Graves' ophthalmopathy. Sequenced material: peripheral blood. The chain employs TRBV4-3 and TRBJ2-5, with D hard to call. CDR3 nucleotide sequence: TGCGCCAGCAGCCAAGATGTGTTGGAGACCCAGTACTTC. It is translated as CASSQDVLETQYF.